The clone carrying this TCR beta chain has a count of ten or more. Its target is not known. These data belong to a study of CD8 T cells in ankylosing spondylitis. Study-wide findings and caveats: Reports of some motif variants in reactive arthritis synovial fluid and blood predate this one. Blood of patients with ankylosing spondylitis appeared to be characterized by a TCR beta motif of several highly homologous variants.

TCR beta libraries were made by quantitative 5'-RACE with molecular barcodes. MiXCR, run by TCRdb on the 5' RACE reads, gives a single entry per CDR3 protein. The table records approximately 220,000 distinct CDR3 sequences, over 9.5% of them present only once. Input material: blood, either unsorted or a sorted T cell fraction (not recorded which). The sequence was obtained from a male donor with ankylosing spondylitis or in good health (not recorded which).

The CDR3 DNA sequence: TGCAGCGTTGCCCAGACAGGGGGCGCGGGCTACACCTTC. Translated: CSVAQTGGAGYTF. V gene TRBV29-1 combines with J gene TRBJ1-2; 10 bases map to TRBD1. The junction had 7 bases not matched to a gene; V was cut back by 4 bases and J by 8 bases. The CDR3 extends over 13 amino acids. CDR1 and CDR2 from the germline V gene are SQVTM and ANQGSEA.